One and the same sample provided the 18 T cell receptor beta chains below, sequenced in a study of T-cell memory formation after mild COVID-19. MiXCR, applied by TCRdb to the 5' RACE reads, yields one record per CDR3 protein. The table records 150,000 to 200,000 distinct CDR3 sequences, approximately 17% of them present only once. The sample comprised PBMCs or a T cell subset sorted from them (not recorded which). These TCRs come from a man between 18 and 35 years old who had mild COVID-19 (a few samples of this study predate the infection). Cell type and time point are not known.

The V and J genes are TRBV4-3 and TRBJ1-5; the match to TRBD1 covers 9 bases. CDR1 and CDR2 (germline): LGHNA, YSLEER. The CDR3 length is 14 residues. The trim removed 5 bases at V and 6 bases at J, leaving 5 bases unmatched. The CDR3 loop is CASSRDRVSQPQHF. CDR3 DNA sequence: TGCGCCAGCAGCAGGGACAGGGTGAGTCAGCCCCAGCATTTT.

This clonotype was counted a few times. The chain couples TRBV10-3 to TRBJ2-7; TRBD2 agrees at 7 bases. The V and J ends lost 8 bases and 0 bases, in that order; junction bases with no gene match: 1. The CDR3 extends over 12 amino acids. Germline lookup yields CDR1 ENHRY and CDR2 SYGVKD. CDR3 sequence: CAIGRVSYEQYV. As DNA, the CDR3 is TGTGCCATCGGGAGGGTCTCCTACGAGCAGTACGTC.

This sequence joins TRBV5-1 and TRBJ2-5; possibly TRBD2 for D (6 bases). CDR3 length equals 14 residues. Trimming cost V 4 bases and J 1 base, with 11 bases left between them. The V gene's germline CDR1 is SGHRS and CDR2 YFSETQ. The CDR3 bases are TGCGCCAGCAGCACGACTAGTCCCCAAGAGACCCAGTACTTC. Translation gives CASSTTSPQETQYF.

This clonotype came up a few times. The V and J genes are TRBV4-1 and TRBJ2-3; 15 bases map to TRBD2. The CDR3 totals 17 residues. Losses at the gene ends were 4 bases for V and 1 base for J; bases not matched to a gene: 3. Germline CDR1 reads MGHRA; CDR2 reads YSYEKL. The CDR3 DNA reads as TGCGCCAGCAGCCTCGGGACTAGCGGGGGGCGCACAGATACGCAGTATTTT. Protein product: CASSLGTSGGRTDTQYF.

This chain joins TRBV20-1 and TRBJ1-2; the D is unclear. Germline V lookup: CDR1 DFQATT, CDR2 SNEGSKA (reference sequence). Trimming pared 3 bases from V and 2 bases from J, leaving 7 bases between. The CDR3 contains 12 residues. This CDR3 reads CSARSGNYGYTF. The DNA for the CDR3 is TGCAGTGCTAGGTCCGGGAACTATGGCTACACCTTC.

This clonotype appeared a few times. The genes are TRBV7-2 and TRBJ1-2; 7 nucleotides agree with TRBD1. Germline V CDR1 and CDR2: SGHTA, FQGNSA. The V segment lost 5 bases and the J segment 1 base; nucleotides outside the gene matches: 4. The CDR3 runs 14 residues. CDR3: CASSPDRVNYGYTF. The CDR3 bases are TGTGCCAGCAGCCCCGACAGGGTTAACTATGGCTACACCTTC. Drawing the rest from reference TRBV7-2 and TRBJ1-2, the complete variable domain is GAGVSQSPSNKVTEKGKDVELRCDPISGHTALYWYRQSLGQGLEFLIYFQGNSAPDKSGLPSDRFSAERTGGSVSTLTIQRTQQEDSAVYLCASSPDRVNYGYTFGSGTRLTVV.

This clonotype was seen a handful of times. This chain joins TRBV7-9 and TRBJ1-1; no clear D gene. Looked up from germline, CDR1 is SEHNR and CDR2 is FQNEAQ (reference sequence). V lost 7 bases and J lost 1, with 16 bases in between. CDR3 length: 15 residues. The CDR3 here is CASIPDGRWNTEAFF. CDR3 sequence (DNA): TGTGCCAGCATACCCGACGGTCGGTGGAACACTGAAGCTTTCTTT. The full variable domain, completed using reference TRBV7-9 and TRBJ1-1, is DTGVSQNPRHKITKRGQNVTFRCDPISEHNRLYWYRQTLGQGPEFLTYFQNEAQLEKSRLLSDRFSAERPKGSFSTLEIQRTEQGDSAMYLCASIPDGRWNTEAFFGQGTRLTVV.

This sequence joins TRBV5-5 and TRBJ1-5; TRBD1 matches 7 bases. Per the germline V gene, CDR1 is SGHKS and CDR2 is YYEKEE (reference sequence). The CDR3 runs 14 residues. With 3 bases clipped from V and 11 bases from J, the junction kept 11 bases outside the gene matches. The CDR3, as DNA: TGTGCCAGCAGCTCAAGACAGGGCCGAAGGTCCCAGCATTTT. Its translation: CASSSRQGRRSQHF.

This clonotype was detected once. The chain carries TRBV2 and TRBJ2-5; D tentatively reads TRBD1 or TRBD2 (5 bases each). The CDR3 contains 14 residues. Per germline, CDR1 SNHLY and CDR2 FYNNEI. The V end lost 6 bases, the J end lost 5 bases, and 16 bases lay between the germline ends. Here the CDR3 reads CASRGDGGLETQYF. CDR3 in DNA: TGTGCCAGCAGGGGGGACGGCGGGCTGGAGACCCAGTACTTC.

This clonotype has more than one count but fewer than ten. This sequence joins TRBV27 and TRBJ1-6; possibly TRBD1 for D (6 bases). The V end was cut by 7 bases, the J end by 7 bases, with 11 bases between. The germline V gene encodes CDR1 MNHEY and CDR2 SMNVEV (reference sequence). CDR3 length: 13 amino acids. The CDR3 bases are TGTGCCAGCAAAGGAGGGGGGAATTCACCCCTCCACTTT. Protein: CASKGGGNSPLHF.

CDR3 protein: CASSKRATGGGEAFF. As DNA, the CDR3 is TGTGCCAGCAGTAAGAGGGCGACAGGGGGAGGAGAAGCTTTCTTT. This chain joins TRBV6-5 and TRBJ1-1; 9 nucleotides match TRBD1. CDR3 length: 15 amino acids. Unmatched junction bases numbered 12, after V lost 5 bases and J lost 8 bases. The germline V gene encodes CDR1 MNHEY and CDR2 SVGAGI.

The rearrangement links TRBV20-1 to TRBJ2-1, with D possibly being TRBD2 (5 bases). Per germline, CDR1 DFQATT and CDR2 SNEGSKA (reference sequence). Trimming took off 4 bases at V and 9 bases at J, with 7 bases between the two ends. The CDR3 runs to 10 residues. The CDR3 nucleotides read TGCAGTGCTAAGAGGGCTGAGCAGTTCTTC. It specifies CSAKRAEQFF.

This clonotype has more than one count but fewer than ten. The chain employs TRBV6-6 and TRBJ1-1; TRBD1 might be the D (5 bases). The length of the CDR3 is 13 residues. Germline loops: CDR1 MNHNY, CDR2 SVGAGI (reference sequence). The V and J ends lost 7 bases and 8 bases respectively, with 17 bases between them. The DNA for the CDR3 is TGTGCCAGCAATCTAAGGGGCCGCCTCGAAGCTTTCTTT. Translation: CASNLRGRLEAFF.

There are a few counts of this clonotype. The chain links TRBV20-1 to TRBJ2-5; D tentatively fits TRBD1 or TRBD2 (6 bases each). Trimming cost V 0 bases and J 5 bases, with 10 bases left between them. Germline CDR1 reads DFQATT; CDR2 reads SNEGSKA (reference sequence). The CDR3 runs 13 residues. CDR3 in DNA: TGCAGTGCTAGAGATGGGGGGCCGGAGACCCAGTACTTC. As protein: CSARDGGPETQYF.

This clonotype was recorded a few times. The chain combines TRBV4-1 with TRBJ1-4, with a possible D match to TRBD1 (5 bases). The CDR3 is 16 amino acids. In germline, CDR1 is MGHRA, CDR2 YSYEKL. Trimming left V 0 bases short and J 2 bases short, with 10 bases between. The CDR3 is CASSQDPGRTNEKLFF. The CDR3, as DNA: TGCGCCAGCAGCCAAGACCCGGGACGGACTAATGAAAAACTGTTTTTT.

This clonotype was counted at least ten times. The chain carries TRBV11-1 and TRBJ1-2; the D gene is possibly TRBD1 (6 bases). The length of the CDR3 is 15 residues. Germline V CDR1 and CDR2: SGHAT, FQDESV (reference sequence). Trimming removed 4 bases from V and 0 bases from J, with 12 bases in between. The CDR3 DNA reads as TGTGCCAGCAGCTCCCTCAGGGACACTAACTATGGCTACACCTTC. Translated, it gives CASSSLRDTNYGYTF.

The rearrangement links TRBV20-1 to TRBJ1-5; D unclear. The length of the CDR3 is 12 residues. The germline V gene has CDR1 DFQATT and CDR2 SNEGSKA (reference sequence). V was trimmed by 6 bases and J by 2 bases, leaving 8 bases between them. CDR3 bases: TGCAGTGCCAAGGCTCGCAATCAGCCCCAGCATTTT. This translates into CSAKARNQPQHF.

The V call is TRBV5-1, the J call TRBJ2-3, with a weak D call TRBD2 (7 bases). Trimming took off 1 base at V and 5 bases at J, with 17 bases between the two ends. The germline V gene encodes CDR1 SGHRS and CDR2 YFSETQ. CDR3 length: 16 residues. The CDR3 sequence is CASSLFGAGAGDTQYF. The CDR3 nucleotides are TGCGCCAGCAGCTTGTTCGGTGCGGGGGCTGGAGATACGCAGTATTTT.